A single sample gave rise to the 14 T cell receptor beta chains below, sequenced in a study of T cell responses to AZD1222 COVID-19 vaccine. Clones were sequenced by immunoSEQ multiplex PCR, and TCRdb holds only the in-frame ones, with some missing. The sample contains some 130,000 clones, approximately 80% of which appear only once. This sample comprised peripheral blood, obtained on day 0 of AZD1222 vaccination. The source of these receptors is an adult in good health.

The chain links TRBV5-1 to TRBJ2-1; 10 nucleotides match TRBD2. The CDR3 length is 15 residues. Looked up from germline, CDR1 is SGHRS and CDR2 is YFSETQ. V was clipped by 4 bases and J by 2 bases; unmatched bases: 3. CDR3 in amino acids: CASSPGTSAYNEQFF. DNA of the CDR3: TGCGCCAGCAGCCCCGGGACTAGCGCCTACAATGAGCAGTTCTTC.

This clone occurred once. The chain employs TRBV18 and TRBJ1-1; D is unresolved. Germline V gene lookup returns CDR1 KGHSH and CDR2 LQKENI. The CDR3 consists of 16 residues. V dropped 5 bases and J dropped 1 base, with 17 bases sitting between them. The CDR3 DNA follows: TGTGCCAGCTCATCGACGACGGAGAAGAAGAACACTGAAGCTTTCTTT. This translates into CASSSTTEKKNTEAFF.

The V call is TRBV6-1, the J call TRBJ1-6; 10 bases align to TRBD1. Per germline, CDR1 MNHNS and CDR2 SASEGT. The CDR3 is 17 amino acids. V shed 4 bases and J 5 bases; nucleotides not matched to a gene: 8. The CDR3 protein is CASSGGGQGRNNSPLHF. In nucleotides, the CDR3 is TGTGCCAGCAGTGGAGGGGGACAGGGGAGAAATAATTCACCCCTCCACTTT.

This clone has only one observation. The CDR3 is CASSPDRVQPQHF. The CDR3 region has the DNA TGTGCCAGCAGCCCAGATAGGGTTCAGCCCCAGCATTTT. The V gene is TRBV6-5, the J gene TRBJ1-5; D unclear. This CDR3 spans 13 amino acids. In germline, CDR1 is MNHEY, CDR2 SVGAGI. Trimming took off 6 bases at V and 6 bases at J, with 12 bases between the two ends.

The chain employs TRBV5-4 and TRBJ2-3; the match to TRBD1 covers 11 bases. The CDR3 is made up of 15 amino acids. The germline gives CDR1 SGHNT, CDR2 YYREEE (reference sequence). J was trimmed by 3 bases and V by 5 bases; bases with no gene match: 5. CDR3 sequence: CASRVDRGLTDTQYF. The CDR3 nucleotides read TGTGCCAGCAGGGTGGACAGGGGGCTGACAGATACGCAGTATTTT.

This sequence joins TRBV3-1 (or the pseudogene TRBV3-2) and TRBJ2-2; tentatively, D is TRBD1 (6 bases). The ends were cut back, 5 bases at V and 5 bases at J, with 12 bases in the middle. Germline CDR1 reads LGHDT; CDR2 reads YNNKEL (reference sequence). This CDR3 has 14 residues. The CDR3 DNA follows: TGTGCCAGCAGCGCGACAGGTACAACCGGGGAGCTGTTTTTT. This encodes CASSATGTTGELFF.

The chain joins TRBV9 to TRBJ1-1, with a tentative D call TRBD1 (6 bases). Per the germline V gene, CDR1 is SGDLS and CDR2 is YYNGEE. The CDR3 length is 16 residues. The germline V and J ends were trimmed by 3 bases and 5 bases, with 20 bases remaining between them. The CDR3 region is CASSAGNRERSTEAFF. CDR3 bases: TGTGCCAGCAGCGCCGGAAACAGGGAGCGGAGTACTGAAGCTTTCTTT.

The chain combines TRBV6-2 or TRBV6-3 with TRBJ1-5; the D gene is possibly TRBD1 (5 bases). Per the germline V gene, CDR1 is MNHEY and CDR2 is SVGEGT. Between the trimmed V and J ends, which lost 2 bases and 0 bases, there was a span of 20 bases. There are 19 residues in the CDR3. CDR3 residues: CASSYDGAGNPYSNQPQHF. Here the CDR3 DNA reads TGTGCCAGCAGTTACGACGGGGCAGGCAACCCTTATAGCAATCAGCCCCAGCATTTT.

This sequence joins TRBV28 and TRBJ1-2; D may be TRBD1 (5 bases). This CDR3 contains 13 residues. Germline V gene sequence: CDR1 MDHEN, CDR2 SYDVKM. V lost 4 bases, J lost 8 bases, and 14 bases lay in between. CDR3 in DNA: TGTGCCAGCAGTTCCGGGACGGTGATAGGCTACACCTTC. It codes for CASSSGTVIGYTF.

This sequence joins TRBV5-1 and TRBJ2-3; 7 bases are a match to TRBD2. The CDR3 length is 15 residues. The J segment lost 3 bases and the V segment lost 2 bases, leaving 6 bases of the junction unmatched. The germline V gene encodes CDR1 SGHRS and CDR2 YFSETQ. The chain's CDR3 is CASSFQRGETDTQYF. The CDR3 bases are TGCGCCAGCAGCTTCCAGCGGGGAGAGACAGATACGCAGTATTTT.

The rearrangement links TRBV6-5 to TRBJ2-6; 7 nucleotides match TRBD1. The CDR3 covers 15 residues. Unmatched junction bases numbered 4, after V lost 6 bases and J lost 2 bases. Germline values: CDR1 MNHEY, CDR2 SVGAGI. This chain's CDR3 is CASSVTGAGANVLTF. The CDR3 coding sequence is TGTGCCAGCAGCGTAACAGGGGCTGGGGCCAACGTCCTGACTTTC.

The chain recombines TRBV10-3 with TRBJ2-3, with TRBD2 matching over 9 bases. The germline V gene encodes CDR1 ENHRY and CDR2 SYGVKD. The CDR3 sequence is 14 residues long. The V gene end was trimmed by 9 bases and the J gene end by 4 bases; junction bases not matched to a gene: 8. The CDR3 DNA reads TGTGCCATGGGGATGGGACTAGCCGCAGATACGCAGTATTTT. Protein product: CAMGMGLAADTQYF.

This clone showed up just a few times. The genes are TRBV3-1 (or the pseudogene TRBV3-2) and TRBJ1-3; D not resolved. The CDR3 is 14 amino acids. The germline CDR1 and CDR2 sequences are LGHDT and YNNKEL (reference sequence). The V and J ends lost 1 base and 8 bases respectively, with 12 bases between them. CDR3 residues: CASSQVLVGDTIYF. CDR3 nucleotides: TGTGCCAGCAGCCAAGTGCTGGTCGGGGACACCATATATTTT.

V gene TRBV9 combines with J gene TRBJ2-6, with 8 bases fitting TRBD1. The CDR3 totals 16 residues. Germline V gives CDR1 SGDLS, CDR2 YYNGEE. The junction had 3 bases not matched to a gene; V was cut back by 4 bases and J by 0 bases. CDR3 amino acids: CASSLGTGSGANVLTF. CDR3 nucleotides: TGTGCCAGCAGCCTTGGGACAGGCTCTGGGGCCAACGTCCTGACTTTC.